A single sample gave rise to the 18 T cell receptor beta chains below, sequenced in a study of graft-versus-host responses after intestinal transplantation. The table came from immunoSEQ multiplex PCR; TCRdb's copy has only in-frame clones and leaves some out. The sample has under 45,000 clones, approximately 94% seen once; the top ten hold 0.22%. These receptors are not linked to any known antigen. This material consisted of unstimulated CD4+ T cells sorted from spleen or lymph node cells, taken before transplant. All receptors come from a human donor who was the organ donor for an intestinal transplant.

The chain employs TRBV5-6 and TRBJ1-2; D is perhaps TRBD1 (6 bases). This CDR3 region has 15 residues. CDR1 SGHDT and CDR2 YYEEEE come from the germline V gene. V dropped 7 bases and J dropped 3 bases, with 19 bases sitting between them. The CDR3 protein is CASQFRGGRDYGYTF. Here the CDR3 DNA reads TGTGCCAGCCAGTTCCGAGGGGGGCGCGACTATGGCTACACCTTC.

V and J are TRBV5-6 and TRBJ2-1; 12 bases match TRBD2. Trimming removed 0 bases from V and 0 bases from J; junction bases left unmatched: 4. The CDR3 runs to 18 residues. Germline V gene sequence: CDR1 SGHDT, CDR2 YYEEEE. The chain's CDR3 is CASSLGLAGASSYNEQFF. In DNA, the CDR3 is TGTGCCAGCAGCTTGGGACTAGCGGGGGCTAGCTCCTACAATGAGCAGTTCTTC.

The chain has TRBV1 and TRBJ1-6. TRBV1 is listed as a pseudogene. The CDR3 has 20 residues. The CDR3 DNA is TGCACCAGCAGCCAAGCTTGGGGTTTACAAACAAGCTCCTATAATTCACCCCTCCACTTT. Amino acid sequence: CTSSQAWGLQTSSYNSPLHF.

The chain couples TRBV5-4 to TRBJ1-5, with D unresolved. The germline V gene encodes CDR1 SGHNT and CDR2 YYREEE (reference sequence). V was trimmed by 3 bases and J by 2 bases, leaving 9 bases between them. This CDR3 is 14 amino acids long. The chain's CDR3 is CASSWGGGNQPQHF. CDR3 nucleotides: TGTGCCAGCAGCTGGGGAGGTGGCAATCAGCCCCAGCATTTT.

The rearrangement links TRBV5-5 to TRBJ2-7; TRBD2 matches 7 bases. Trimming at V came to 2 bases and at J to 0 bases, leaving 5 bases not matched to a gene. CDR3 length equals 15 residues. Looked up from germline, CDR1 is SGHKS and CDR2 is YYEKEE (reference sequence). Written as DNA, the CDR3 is TGTGCCAGCAGCTTTGGTCTAGCGGACTCCTACGAGCAGTACTTC. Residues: CASSFGLADSYEQYF.

CDR3 DNA sequence: TGTGCCAGCAGGCCGGGGGGCCCAGATACGCAGTATTTT. Amino acid sequence: CASRPGGPDTQYF. The chain combines TRBV28 with TRBJ2-3; TRBD2 is a possible D gene (7 bases). Germline CDR1 is MDHEN and CDR2 is SYDVKM. V lost 6 bases and J lost 4, with 11 bases in between. This CDR3 contains 13 residues.

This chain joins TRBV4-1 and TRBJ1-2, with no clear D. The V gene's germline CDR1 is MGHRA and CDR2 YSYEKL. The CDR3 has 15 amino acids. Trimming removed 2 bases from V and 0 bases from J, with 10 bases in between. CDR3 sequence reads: CASSQPFITNYGYTF. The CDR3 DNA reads TGCGCCAGCAGCCAACCTTTTATAACTAACTATGGCTACACCTTC.

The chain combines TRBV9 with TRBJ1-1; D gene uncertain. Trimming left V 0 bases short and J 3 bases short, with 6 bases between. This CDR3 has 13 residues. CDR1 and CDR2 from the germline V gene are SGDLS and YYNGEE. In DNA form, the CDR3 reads TGTGCCAGCAGCGTAGAAGGATACACTGAAGCTTTCTTT. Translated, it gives CASSVEGYTEAFF.

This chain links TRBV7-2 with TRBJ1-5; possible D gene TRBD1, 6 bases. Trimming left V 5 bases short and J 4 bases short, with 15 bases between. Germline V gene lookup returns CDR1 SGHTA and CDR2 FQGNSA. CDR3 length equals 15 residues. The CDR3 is CASSPAQGKNQPQHF. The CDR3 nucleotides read TGTGCCAGCAGCCCCGCGCAGGGGAAGAATCAGCCCCAGCATTTT.

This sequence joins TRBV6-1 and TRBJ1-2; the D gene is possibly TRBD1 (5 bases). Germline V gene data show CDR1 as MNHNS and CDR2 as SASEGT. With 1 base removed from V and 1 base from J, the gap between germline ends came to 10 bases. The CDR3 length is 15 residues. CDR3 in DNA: TGTGCCAGCAGTGAAGATGAGGGGCTTAACTATGGCTACACCTTC. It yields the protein CASSEDEGLNYGYTF.

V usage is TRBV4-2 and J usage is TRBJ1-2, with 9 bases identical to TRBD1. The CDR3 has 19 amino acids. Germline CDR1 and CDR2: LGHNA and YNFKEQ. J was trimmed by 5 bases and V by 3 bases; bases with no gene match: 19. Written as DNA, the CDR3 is TGTGCCAGCAGCCATCTACGGACAGGGGCGGGCGGGCTAGGGTATGGCTACACCTTC. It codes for CASSHLRTGAGGLGYGYTF.

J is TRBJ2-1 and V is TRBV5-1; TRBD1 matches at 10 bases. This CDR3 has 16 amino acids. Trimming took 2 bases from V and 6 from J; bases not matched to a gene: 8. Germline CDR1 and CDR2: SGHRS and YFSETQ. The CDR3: CASSFSPGTGVNEQFF. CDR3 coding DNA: TGCGCCAGCAGCTTCTCCCCCGGGACAGGGGTCAATGAGCAGTTCTTC.

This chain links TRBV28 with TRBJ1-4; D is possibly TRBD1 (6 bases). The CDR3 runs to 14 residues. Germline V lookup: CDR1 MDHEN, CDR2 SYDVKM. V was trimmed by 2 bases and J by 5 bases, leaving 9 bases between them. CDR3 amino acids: CASSLIGGNEKLFF. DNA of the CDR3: TGTGCCAGCAGTTTAATAGGGGGGAATGAAAAACTGTTTTTT.

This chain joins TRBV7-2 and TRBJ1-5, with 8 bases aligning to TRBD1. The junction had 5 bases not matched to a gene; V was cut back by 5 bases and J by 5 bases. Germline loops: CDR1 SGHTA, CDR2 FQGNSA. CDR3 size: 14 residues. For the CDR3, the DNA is TGTGCCAGCAGCAAACAGGGGGTGCATCAGCCCCAGCATTTT. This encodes CASSKQGVHQPQHF.

The CDR3 DNA sequence: TGTGCCAGCTCGTACTCCGGGACCCCTCCCGGGGGTGAAAAACTGTTTTTT. Translated, it gives CASSYSGTPPGGEKLFF. The rearrangement uses TRBV18 and TRBJ1-4; D might be TRBD1 (5 bases). V lost 6 bases and J 7 bases, leaving 24 bases between the germline ends. Germline V gene lookup returns CDR1 KGHSH and CDR2 LQKENI. There are 17 residues in the CDR3.

CDR3: CASSYSPGQGASPLHF. In nucleotides, the CDR3 is TGTGCCAGCAGTTACTCACCGGGACAGGGGGCTTCACCCCTCCACTTT. This sequence joins TRBV6-5 and TRBJ1-6; 12 nucleotides align to TRBD1. Trimming took 0 bases from V and 9 from J; bases not matched to a gene: 3. Germline loops: CDR1 MNHEY, CDR2 SVGAGI. The CDR3 covers 16 residues.

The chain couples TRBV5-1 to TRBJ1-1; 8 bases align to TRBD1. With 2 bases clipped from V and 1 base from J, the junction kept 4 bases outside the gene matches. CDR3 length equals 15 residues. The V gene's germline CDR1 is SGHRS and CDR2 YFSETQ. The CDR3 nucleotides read TGCGCCAGCAGCTTTAACAGGGGGGCGAACACTGAAGCTTTCTTT. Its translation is CASSFNRGANTEAFF. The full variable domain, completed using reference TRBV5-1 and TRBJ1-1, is KAGVTQTPRYLIKTRGQQVTLSCSPISGHRSVSWYQQTPGQGLQFLFEYFSETQRNKGNFPGRFSGRQFSNSRSEMNVSTLELGDSALYLCASSFNRGANTEAFFGQGTRLTVV.

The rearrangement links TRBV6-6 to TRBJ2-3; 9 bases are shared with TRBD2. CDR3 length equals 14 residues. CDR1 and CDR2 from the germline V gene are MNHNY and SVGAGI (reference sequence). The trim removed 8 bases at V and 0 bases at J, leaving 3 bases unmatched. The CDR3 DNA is TGTGCCAGCCGGCTAGCGGGGAGCACAGATACGCAGTATTTT. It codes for CASRLAGSTDTQYF.